The next 12 T cell receptor beta chains were all read from a single sample in a study of early T cells in non-severe SARS-CoV-2 infection. In TCRdb, the 5' RACE reads were re-called with MiXCR into one record per CDR3 protein. The sample yields tens of thousands of distinct CDR3 sequences, roughly 5.2% seen once. Sequences were obtained from whole blood. These receptors all come from an adult who was a healthcare worker with PCR-confirmed SARS-CoV-2 infection or an uninfected control (not recorded which).

This clonotype was counted only a few times. The chain combines TRBV7-9 with TRBJ2-1; D is undetermined. V was clipped by 4 bases and J by 6 bases, with 7 bases between them. Germline-derived CDR1 and CDR2 are SEHNR and FQNEAQ (reference sequence). The CDR3 spans 12 residues. CDR3 sequence: CASSSPSNEQFF. The CDR3 DNA reads as TGTGCCAGCAGCTCCCCGTCCAATGAGCAGTTCTTC.

At least ten counts were recorded for this clonotype. This chain joins TRBV6-1 and TRBJ1-5; D not resolved. The CDR3 is 12 residues long. The V and J ends lost 6 bases and 4 bases respectively, with 7 bases between them. The germline V gene has CDR1 MNHNS and CDR2 SASEGT. CDR3 sequence: CASRQPNQPQHF. The CDR3 DNA follows: TGTGCCAGCAGACAGCCTAATCAGCCCCAGCATTTT.

This clonotype was counted many times. V is TRBV28 and J is TRBJ1-1; no clear D. The CDR3 runs to 11 residues. The V and J ends lost 6 bases and 5 bases respectively, with 7 bases between them. Germline V gene data show CDR1 as MDHEN and CDR2 as SYDVKM. CDR3 sequence reads: CASRLVTEAFF. Written as DNA, the CDR3 is TGTGCCAGCAGACTCGTGACTGAAGCTTTCTTT.

The V gene is TRBV7-9, the J gene TRBJ2-7; 10 bases align to TRBD1. V was clipped by 5 bases and J by 7 bases; unmatched bases: 8. Per the germline V gene, CDR1 is SEHNR and CDR2 is FQNEAQ (reference sequence). The CDR3 runs 14 residues. CDR3 region: CASSPRDRGQEQYF. In DNA form, the CDR3 reads TGTGCCAGCAGCCCCCGGGACAGGGGTCAAGAGCAGTACTTC. The entire variable domain, with the rest obtained from reference TRBV7-9 and TRBJ2-7, is as follows: DTGVSQNPRHKITKRGQNVTFRCDPISEHNRLYWYRQTLGQGPEFLTYFQNEAQLEKSRLLSDRFSAERPKGSFSTLEIQRTEQGDSAMYLCASSPRDRGQEQYFGPGTRLTVT.

In this sample, this clonotype turned up a few times. The chain has TRBV10-3 and TRBJ2-4, with TRBD2 identical over 9 bases. The length of the CDR3 is 14 residues. Germline-derived CDR1 and CDR2 are ENHRY and SYGVKD. Unmatched junction bases numbered 7, after V lost 10 bases and J lost 3 bases. This chain's CDR3 is CATLAGAGKNIQYF. CDR3 sequence (DNA): TGTGCCACCTTAGCGGGAGCGGGCAAAAACATTCAGTACTTC.

CDR3 DNA sequence: TGTGCCAGCAGTGCCAACAGGGTAACGGGCAATCAGCCCCAGCATTTT. Its translation: CASSANRVTGNQPQHF. The chain uses TRBV6-6 and TRBJ1-5; possible D gene TRBD1, 6 bases. This CDR3 comprises 16 residues. V lost 5 bases to trimming and J lost 2 bases, with 16 bases between them. CDR1 is MNHNY and CDR2 is SVGAGI in the germline V gene (reference sequence).

V usage is TRBV18 and J usage is TRBJ1-1; 7 bases map to TRBD1. V shed 2 bases, J shed 1 base, and the junction held 7 bases outside the gene matches. The CDR3 loop spans 16 amino acids. CDR1 KGHSH and CDR2 LQKENI come from the germline V gene. In nucleotides, the CDR3 is TGTGCCAGCTCACCATTTCCGGGACAGAAGAACACTGAAGCTTTCTTT. Translation: CASSPFPGQKNTEAFF.

This clonotype has more than one count but fewer than ten. V and J are TRBV14 and TRBJ2-3, with TRBD1 matching 9 bases. This CDR3 comprises 13 residues. CDR1 SGHDN and CDR2 FVKESK come from the germline V gene. Unmatched junction bases numbered 5, after V lost 0 bases and J lost 13 bases. For the CDR3, the DNA is TGTGCCAGCAGCCAAGATTGGACAGGGGACGAGTATTTT. Translation: CASSQDWTGDEYF. Using reference TRBV14 and TRBJ2-3 for the parts outside the CDR3, the full variable domain is EAGVTQFPSHSVIEKGQTVTLRCDPISGHDNLYWYRRVMGKEIKFLLHFVKESKQDESGMPNNRFLAERTGGTYSTLKVQPAELEDSGVYFCASSQDWTGDEYFGPGTRLTVL.

V gene TRBV6-1 combines with J gene TRBJ1-1; 7 positions match TRBD1. Germline V gene lookup returns CDR1 MNHNS and CDR2 SASEGT. With V trimmed by 6 bases and J by 4 bases, 2 bases remained unmatched. The CDR3 sequence is 12 residues long. CDR3 loop: CASRDRPTEAFF. In DNA form, the CDR3 reads TGTGCCAGCAGGGACAGGCCCACTGAAGCTTTCTTT.

This clonotype was counted a few times. V is TRBV28 and J is TRBJ2-2; a possible D gene is TRBD1 (5 bases). Germline assignment: CDR1 MDHEN and CDR2 SYDVKM. V was clipped by 8 bases and J by 0 bases, with 13 bases between them. The CDR3 consists of 15 residues. This CDR3 is CASSTWTPNTGELFF. The CDR3 DNA sequence: TGTGCCAGCTCAACTTGGACACCGAACACCGGGGAGCTGTTTTTT. Full variable domain (rest looked up from reference TRBV28 and TRBJ2-2): DVKVTQSSRYLVKRTGEKVFLECVQDMDHENMFWYRQDPGLGLRLIYFSYDVKMKEKGDIPEGYSVSREKKERFSLILESASTNQTSMYLCASSTWTPNTGELFFGEGSRLTVL.

This clonotype was observed at least ten times. V usage is TRBV4-2 and J usage is TRBJ2-7, with D possibly TRBD2 on 5 matching bases. This CDR3 has 15 amino acids. Germline V gene lookup returns CDR1 LGHNA and CDR2 YNFKEQ. Trimming took 4 bases from V and 1 from J, leaving 14 bases between them. As DNA, the CDR3 is TGTGCCAGCAGCCGGGATGCGGGCGGATCCTACGAGCAGTACTTC. Translation: CASSRDAGGSYEQYF.

This clonotype was picked up a small number of times. V and J are TRBV15 and TRBJ2-5; 11 positions match TRBD2. Losses at the gene ends were 4 bases for V and 5 bases for J; bases not matched to a gene: 6. This CDR3 contains 15 residues. Per germline, CDR1 LNHNV and CDR2 YYDKDF (reference sequence). CDR3 amino acids: CATSIATSGSETQYF. CDR3 in DNA: TGTGCCACCAGCATAGCTACTAGCGGGAGTGAGACCCAGTACTTC.